Shown below are 18 T cell receptor beta chains from a single sample sequenced in a study of T cell repertoires in cytomegalovirus infection. The antigens of these receptors remain unknown. TCRdb fed the reads into MiXCR, producing one record per CDR3 protein. The sample yields some 940,000 distinct CDR3 sequences, around 31% seen once. The sample here was cultured CD8+ T cells from PBMCs, taken from culture after CMV antigen stimulation. Receptors were obtained from a human donor in good health (CMV status not recorded). Some clones in this sample may be carry-over from other donors' samples.

The V call is TRBV5-1, the J call TRBJ2-3; the D gene could be TRBD1 or TRBD2 (6 bases each). V was cut by 2 bases and J by 1 base, with 11 bases left in between. This CDR3 spans 15 amino acids. Germline CDR1 SGHRS, CDR2 YFSETQ. CDR3 bases: TGCGCCAGCAGCTTAGGGGGGCCTCGCACAGATACGCAGTATTTT. This codes for CASSLGGPRTDTQYF.

This clonotype was found many times. This chain uses TRBV7-2 with TRBJ2-3; 12 bases map to TRBD2. Germline values: CDR1 SGHTA, CDR2 FQGNSA. The CDR3 runs to 18 residues. J gave up 0 bases and V 5 bases, and 9 bases lay outside the gene matches. CDR3 in amino acids: CASSNGLAGLSSTDTQYF. CDR3 DNA sequence: TGTGCCAGCAGCAACGGACTAGCGGGGCTTTCTAGCACAGATACGCAGTATTTT.

The rearrangement uses TRBV7-9 and TRBJ2-7, with D unclear. The CDR3 totals 13 residues. The V gene's germline CDR1 is SEHNR and CDR2 FQNEAQ (reference sequence). V lost 5 bases and J 2 bases, leaving 10 bases between the germline ends. CDR3 DNA: TGTGCCAGCAGCGCCCGGGCACCCTACGAGCAGTACTTC. Amino acids: CASSARAPYEQYF.

The chain is built from TRBV6-6 and TRBJ2-3; D ambiguous. The V gene's germline CDR1 is MNHNY and CDR2 SVGAGI (reference sequence). This CDR3 is built from 14 residues. Trimming removed 5 bases at V and 2 bases at J, with 11 bases between. This CDR3 is CASSVWRFTDTQYF. DNA for the CDR3: TGTGCCAGCAGTGTTTGGCGCTTCACAGATACGCAGTATTTT.

About this clonotype itself: An end of the junction does not agree with germline; a read error may underlie this. This sequence joins TRBV12-3 or TRBV12-4 and TRBJ1-2, with D unresolved. The CDR3 contains 13 residues. Here the CDR3 reads CANSSHTYYGYTF. In DNA, the CDR3 is TGTGCCAACAGTTCCCATACTTACTATGGCTACACCTTC.

This clonotype was found a few times. The chain employs TRBV28 and TRBJ2-7, with TRBD1 as a possible D gene (6 bases). Trimming stripped 6 bases from V and 3 bases from J, with 12 bases between. The CDR3 extends over 13 amino acids. Germline CDR1 reads MDHEN; CDR2 reads SYDVKM. The DNA of the CDR3 is TGTGCCAGCAGGCCACAGGGTATCTACGAGCAGTACGTC. It encodes CASRPQGIYEQYV.

The rearrangement joins TRBV4-1 to TRBJ2-7; D remains ambiguous. The CDR3 covers 12 residues. Per germline, CDR1 MGHRA and CDR2 YSYEKL. V was shortened by 1 base and J by 4 bases, with 5 bases between the two germline ends. DNA for the CDR3: TGCGCCAGCAGCCAAGCCGGGTACGAGCAGTACTTC. Its translation: CASSQAGYEQYF.

The chain is built from TRBV27 and TRBJ2-3; D remains ambiguous. CDR1 MNHEY and CDR2 SMNVEV come from the germline V gene (reference sequence). The V end was cut by 4 bases, the J end by 4 bases, with 18 bases between. This CDR3 contains 16 residues. CDR3 residues: CASSSQPINAADTQYF. The DNA of the CDR3 is TGTGCCAGCAGTTCCCAACCTATTAATGCCGCAGATACGCAGTATTTT.

This clonotype was detected a few times. This rearrangement joins TRBV5-4 to TRBJ1-6; D not resolved. V was trimmed by 9 bases and J by 5 bases, leaving 18 bases between them. From germline, CDR1 is SGHNT and CDR2 YYREEE (reference sequence). This CDR3 region has 15 residues. The CDR3 here is CANPTNKIHNSPLHF. The CDR3, as DNA: TGTGCCAACCCGACAAATAAGATTCATAATTCACCCCTCCACTTT.

The chain couples TRBV6-5 to TRBJ1-1, with D possibly TRBD1 on 6 matching bases. Trimming pared 0 bases from V and 0 bases from J, leaving 11 bases between. This CDR3 contains 16 residues. Germline lookup yields CDR1 MNHEY and CDR2 SVGAGI. CDR3 region: CASSYSRTDLNTEAFF. The CDR3 nucleotides are TGTGCCAGCAGTTACTCACGGACAGACTTGAACACTGAAGCTTTCTTT.

This clonotype has more than one count but fewer than ten. The chain combines TRBV7-9 with TRBJ2-3; TRBD1 matches 8 bases. The germline gives CDR1 SEHNR, CDR2 FQNEAQ (reference sequence). The trim removed 1 base at V and 2 bases at J, leaving 5 bases unmatched. This CDR3 is built from 16 residues. DNA of the CDR3: TGTGCCAGCAGCTTAGTCCAGGGGGCCTTCACAGATACGCAGTATTTT. Amino acids: CASSLVQGAFTDTQYF. The complete variable domain, with remaining parts taken from reference TRBV7-9 and TRBJ2-3, reads DTGVSQNPRHKITKRGQNVTFRCDPISEHNRLYWYRQTLGQGPEFLTYFQNEAQLEKSRLLSDRFSAERPKGSFSTLEIQRTEQGDSAMYLCASSLVQGAFTDTQYFGPGTRLTVL.

The CDR3 protein is CASSQEVDASYGYTF. Written as DNA, the CDR3 is TGTGCCAGCAGCCAAGAGGTGGACGCTTCCTATGGCTACACCTTC. The chain uses TRBV4-2 and TRBJ1-2; D is unresolved. Trimming cost V 0 bases and J 4 bases, with 12 bases left between them. The CDR3 has 15 residues. The germline V gene has CDR1 LGHNA and CDR2 YNFKEQ.

V is TRBV6-1 and J is TRBJ1-5; D might be TRBD1 (6 bases). Germline V gene data show CDR1 as MNHNS and CDR2 as SASEGT. The CDR3 length is 16 residues. V was shortened by 5 bases and J by 3 bases, with 17 bases between the two germline ends. The CDR3 region is CASSNGAGAANQPQHF. CDR3 DNA: TGTGCCAGCAGTAACGGGGCAGGGGCTGCCAATCAGCCCCAGCATTTT.

The table lists this clonotype with a few counts. V gene TRBV6-5 combines with J gene TRBJ1-1, with D uncertain. CDR1 and CDR2 (germline): MNHEY, SVGAGI. The V end was cut by 10 bases, the J end by 0 bases, with 12 bases between. The CDR3 extends over 13 amino acids. This CDR3 reads CATLPGMNTEAFF. CDR3 coding DNA: TGTGCCACCCTACCCGGAATGAACACTGAAGCTTTCTTT.

The J gene is TRBJ2-1, the V gene TRBV7-9; D unresolved. The CDR3 runs 13 residues. Germline lookup yields CDR1 SEHNR and CDR2 FQNEAQ (reference sequence). V gave up 1 base and J gave up 8 bases, with 9 bases separating them. Here the CDR3 DNA reads TGTGCCAGCAGCTTAGATCTTTCCCATGAGCAGTTCTTC. It yields the protein CASSLDLSHEQFF. The complete variable domain, with remaining parts taken from reference TRBV7-9 and TRBJ2-1, reads DTGVSQNPRHKITKRGQNVTFRCDPISEHNRLYWYRQTLGQGPEFLTYFQNEAQLEKSRLLSDRFSAERPKGSFSTLEIQRTEQGDSAMYLCASSLDLSHEQFFGPGTRLTVL.

This clonotype was picked up many times. V and J are TRBV7-6 and TRBJ2-3, with a tentative D call TRBD2 (6 bases). V lost 3 bases and J 0 bases, leaving 10 bases between the germline ends. The germline V gene has CDR1 SGHVS and CDR2 FNYEAQ. The CDR3 runs 15 residues. DNA for the CDR3: TGTGCCAGCAGCTTGGGGGACTCAAGCACAGATACGCAGTATTTT. Its translation is CASSLGDSSTDTQYF.

A few counts support this clonotype. The chain carries TRBV28 and TRBJ2-1; 14 bases align to TRBD2. The CDR3 contains 18 residues. The germline V gene encodes CDR1 MDHEN and CDR2 SYDVKM. Trimming cost V 5 bases and J 4 bases; bases outside gene matches: 10. The CDR3 DNA reads as TGTGCCAGCAGTCCGACTAGCGGGGGGGCCTGGTCGTACAATGAGCAGTTCTTC. This encodes CASSPTSGGAWSYNEQFF.

This clonotype was counted only a few times. The chain has TRBV6-2 or TRBV6-3 and TRBJ1-6; weak D call: TRBD1 (5 bases). The CDR3 length is 13 residues. The germline V gene encodes CDR1 MNHEY and CDR2 SVGEGT. The germline V and J ends were trimmed by 7 bases and 10 bases, with 14 bases remaining between them. The CDR3 is CASTKEGRSPLHF. CDR3 sequence (DNA): TGTGCCAGCACCAAGGAGGGGAGGTCACCCCTCCACTTT.